What follows are 22 T cell receptor beta chains derived from one specimen sequenced in a study of blood T cells in healthy people across ages. A sample-barcoded 5' primer and a J-beta primer mix were used in a second PCR of about 7 to 12 cycles. TCRdb redid the calling of the 5' RACE reads with MiXCR, one entry per CDR3 protein. The table has about a million distinct CDR3 sequences, around two fifths seen once. The sequencing input was blood. The receptor set was obtained from a man between 18 and 29 years old in good health.

This clonotype was observed many times. The chain carries TRBV20-1 and TRBJ2-1, with no clear D. The germline V gene encodes CDR1 DFQATT and CDR2 SNEGSKA (reference sequence). The CDR3 runs to 14 residues. Trimming shortened V by 2 bases and J by 5 bases, and 13 bases separated the two germline ends. CDR3 nucleotide sequence: TGCAGTGCTAGAAGGGCCTCTGGGGACAATGAGCAGTTCTTC. This encodes CSARRASGDNEQFF.

This clonotype was observed a handful of times. The rearrangement uses TRBV3-1 and TRBJ1-1; unclear D gene. The V and J ends lost 1 base and 5 bases respectively, with 11 bases between them. The CDR3 extends over 14 amino acids. CDR1 LGHDT and CDR2 YNNKEL come from the germline V gene (reference sequence). CDR3 region: CASSQVAAGTEAFF. CDR3 coding DNA: TGTGCCAGCAGCCAAGTCGCAGCCGGGACTGAAGCTTTCTTT.

This clonotype was recorded many times. The CDR3 loop reads CSARPPGGGVYEQYF. CDR3 sequence (DNA): TGCAGTGCTAGGCCCCCTGGGGGGGGGGTGTACGAGCAGTACTTC. J is TRBJ2-7 and V is TRBV20-1, with 7 nucleotides matching TRBD2. The junction had 12 bases not matched to a gene; V was cut back by 3 bases and J by 4 bases. The length of the CDR3 is 15 residues. The germline CDR1 and CDR2 sequences are DFQATT and SNEGSKA (reference sequence).

This clonotype was detected a few times. The V call is TRBV29-1, the J call TRBJ2-1; maybe TRBD2 (6 bases). The J call may be in error: the DNA end matches TRBJ2-7 better. The germline gives CDR1 SQVTM, CDR2 ANQGSEA. The CDR3 runs to 15 residues. This CDR3 is CSVEPREVSYNEQYF. Here the CDR3 DNA reads TGCAGCGTTGAGCCCAGGGAGGTCTCCTACAATGAGCAGTACTTC.

For this clonotype: A much bigger clone sits one base away, suggesting this may be a read error. The V and J genes are TRBV12-3 or TRBV12-4 and TRBJ2-1; D may be TRBD2 (7 bases). This CDR3 is 12 amino acids long. V lost 8 bases and J lost 10, with 15 bases in between. The CDR3 DNA reads TGTGCCAGCTCCTCAGGGGACTACGAGCAGTTCTTC. It is translated as CASSSGDYEQFF.

This clonotype was observed many times. The chain links TRBV12-3 or TRBV12-4 to TRBJ1-4; 9 positions match TRBD1. V lost 5 bases to trimming and J lost 4 bases; unmatched junction nucleotides: 2. The CDR3 consists of 14 residues. The CDR3 DNA follows: TGTGCCAGCAGTCCGACAGGGGGTAATGAAAAACTGTTTTTT. Translating it yields CASSPTGGNEKLFF.

The chain couples TRBV2 to TRBJ2-1; 7 nucleotides agree with TRBD1. The J call may be faulty, since TRBJ2-7 better matches the DNA end. This CDR3 is 17 amino acids long. CDR1 is SNHLY, CDR2 FYNNEI, per germline. The CDR3 DNA sequence: TGTGCCAGCACCTACAGGGGCCTCGCGAGCTCCTACAATGAGCAGTACTTC. Amino acids: CASTYRGLASSYNEQYF.

This chain connects TRBV20-1 to TRBJ1-5; D uncertain. The CDR3 runs to 16 residues. V was trimmed by 3 bases and J by 0 bases, leaving 15 bases between them. CDR1 is DFQATT, CDR2 SNEGSKA, per germline (reference sequence). The CDR3 loop reads CSASEFSENSNQPQHF. CDR3 sequence (DNA): TGCAGTGCTAGTGAGTTTTCCGAGAATAGCAATCAGCCCCAGCATTTT.

This chain connects TRBV28 to TRBJ2-5; the D gene is possibly TRBD1 (5 bases). The CDR3 has 15 amino acids. V was trimmed by 4 bases and J by 4 bases, leaving 16 bases between them. In germline, CDR1 is MDHEN, CDR2 SYDVKM. The CDR3 reads CASSSPGQGGETQYF. The CDR3, as DNA: TGTGCCAGCAGTTCCCCTGGGCAGGGTGGAGAGACCCAGTACTTC.

A few counts support this clonotype. J is TRBJ1-2 and V is TRBV6-1; D is ambiguous. The CDR3 is made up of 17 amino acids. Trimming removed 6 bases from V and 0 bases from J, with 20 bases in between. Germline values: CDR1 MNHNS, CDR2 SASEGT. CDR3 loop: CASRAGLAQITNYGYTF. Here the CDR3 DNA reads TGTGCCAGCAGGGCGGGATTGGCACAGATTACTAACTATGGCTACACCTTC.

V and J are TRBV6-2 or TRBV6-3 and TRBJ2-1; 9 bases line up with TRBD2. From germline, CDR1 is MNHEY and CDR2 SVGEGT. V trimming: 2 bases; J trimming: 7 bases; junction bases outside the gene matches: 9. The CDR3 has 16 residues. The CDR3 region has the DNA TGTGCCAGCAGTTACCGCAGCGGGGGGACGGGGAATGAGCAGTTCTTC. Its translation is CASSYRSGGTGNEQFF.

This clonotype has a handful of counts. This sequence joins TRBV10-3 and TRBJ1-2, with D maybe TRBD1 (5 bases). This CDR3 has 14 amino acids. V lost 7 bases and J 0 bases, leaving 12 bases between the germline ends. Germline V gene lookup returns CDR1 ENHRY and CDR2 SYGVKD. The CDR3 bases are TGTGCCATCATGGGGACGGAGACTAACTATGGCTACACCTTC. This sequence encodes CAIMGTETNYGYTF.

This chain uses TRBV7-2 with TRBJ1-2; unclear D gene. Between the trimmed V and J ends, which lost 1 base and 8 bases, there was a span of 11 bases. CDR1 is SGHTA and CDR2 is FQGNSA in the germline V gene. This CDR3 is built from 13 residues. The CDR3 loop reads CASSLELGSGYTF. The CDR3 DNA sequence: TGTGCCAGCAGCTTAGAATTGGGGTCCGGCTACACCTTC.

This clonotype has just a few counts. The V call is TRBV14, the J call TRBJ1-2, with a possible D match to TRBD1 (5 bases). Germline V gives CDR1 SGHDN, CDR2 FVKESK. The CDR3 is made up of 16 amino acids. Trimming left V 3 bases short and J 3 bases short, with 17 bases between. The CDR3 nucleotides read TGTGCCAGCAGCCAGGGGAGGGGACCTTCTCACTATGGCTACACCTTC. This sequence encodes CASSQGRGPSHYGYTF.

The chain uses TRBV20-1 and TRBJ1-6; D is possibly TRBD1 (6 bases). The V end was cut by 6 bases, the J end by 5 bases, with 17 bases between. The CDR3 sequence is 15 residues long. The germline gives CDR1 DFQATT, CDR2 SNEGSKA (reference sequence). The CDR3: CSARSGTSDNSPLHF. The CDR3 region has the DNA TGCAGTGCCCGCTCAGGGACAAGCGATAATTCACCCCTCCACTTT.

This clonotype was observed a handful of times. This rearrangement joins TRBV7-2 to TRBJ1-2; D is undetermined. Per germline, CDR1 SGHTA and CDR2 FQGNSA. The CDR3 has 14 residues. V lost 1 base, J lost 3 bases, and 9 bases lay in between. In nucleotides, the CDR3 is TGTGCCAGCAGCTTAGTGGGAACCGACTATGGCTACACCTTC. It is translated as CASSLVGTDYGYTF.

For this clonotype: Its ends do not fully match the called genes, so a read error is possible. J is TRBJ2-3 and V is TRBV2, with D maybe TRBD2 (5 bases). Germline V gives CDR1 SNHLY, CDR2 FYNNEI. The CDR3 runs 12 residues. DNA of the CDR3: TGTGCCAGCGGTGACTACACAGATACGCAGTATTTT. This gives the protein CASGDYTDTQYF.

The chain employs TRBV7-9 and TRBJ1-4; D gene unclear. Per germline, CDR1 SEHNR and CDR2 FQNEAQ (reference sequence). This CDR3 is built from 14 residues. V lost 5 bases and J lost 8, with 15 bases in between. The CDR3 region is CASSTAARGEKLFF. CDR3 nucleotides: TGTGCCAGCAGCACGGCCGCGAGAGGCGAAAAACTGTTTTTT.

This chain connects TRBV20-1 to TRBJ2-7, with 8 bases lining up with TRBD2. The CDR3 is 17 amino acids. The germline V gene has CDR1 DFQATT and CDR2 SNEGSKA (reference sequence). V shed 5 bases and J 1 base; nucleotides not matched to a gene: 16. The CDR3 DNA reads as TGCAGTGCTCCCCGACCGCAACGTGCGGGGGGTTCCTACGAGCAGTACTTC. Protein product: CSAPRPQRAGGSYEQYF.

The chain employs TRBV28 and TRBJ1-2; no clear D. CDR1 and CDR2 (germline): MDHEN, SYDVKM. The V and J ends lost 5 bases and 4 bases respectively, with 17 bases between them. The CDR3 sequence is 15 residues long. CDR3 residues: CASSGRQPDIYGYTF. Here the CDR3 DNA reads TGTGCCAGCAGTGGAAGACAACCGGATATCTATGGCTACACCTTC.

The chain carries TRBV29-1 and TRBJ2-3; the match to TRBD2 covers 10 bases. CDR1 is SQVTM and CDR2 is ANQGSEA in the germline V gene. The CDR3 totals 11 residues. CDR3 sequence (DNA): TGCACAGCGGGGGGGCAAGATACGCAGTATTTT. Translated, it gives CTAGGQDTQYF.

This clonotype was counted only a few times. The chain is built from TRBV20-1 and TRBJ2-3; 12 bases match TRBD2. Germline V CDR1 and CDR2: DFQATT, SNEGSKA (reference sequence). Trimming removed 5 bases from V and 2 bases from J; junction bases left unmatched: 11. The CDR3 sequence is 17 residues long. The CDR3 nucleotides read TGCAGTGCTCGGATCCTTGGACTAGCGGGGACCACAGATACGCAGTATTTT. Its protein product is CSARILGLAGTTDTQYF.